A selection of T cell receptor beta chains follows, all from one sample in a study of regulatory T cells in long-lasting Graves disease. Via MiXCR, TCRdb re-called the multiplex PCR reads, giving one row per CDR3 protein. The sample holds 600,000 to 850,000 distinct CDR3 sequences, about 32% seen once. This specimen was peripheral blood mononuclear cells (PBMCs), taken when the disease was refractory, from a patient treated with antithyroid drugs. The receptors originated from a female donor with Graves disease. Both conserved end residues are part of each CDR3. The order of the fields is CDR3 length, J gene, D gene, V gene, clone size, CDR3 protein, CDR3 DNA. The D gene is left open where the match is weak. Not every row has a clone size; where given, it reads once, few, many or a size class.

16 TRBJ2-2 TRBD2 TRBV5-6 - CASSLALPGRAGELFF TGTGCCAGCAGCTTGGCTTTGCCAGGGAGGGCCGGGGAGCTGTTTTTT
14 TRBJ2-7 - TRBV5-1 - CASSLEGKLGEQYF TGCGCCAGCAGCTTGGAGGGGAAGTTAGGCGAGCAGTACTTC
15 TRBJ1-6 TRBD1 TRBV19 few CASSISQGWNSPLHF TGTGCCAGTAGTATATCACAGGGGTGGAATTCACCCCTCCACTTT
12 TRBJ1-1 - TRBV30 few CAWARLTGLRFF TGTGCCTGGGCCCGGTTAACAGGGTTGCGTTTCTTT
15 TRBJ2-7 TRBD2 TRBV11-1 few CASSLRTSESYEQYF TGTGCCAGCAGCCTACGGACTAGCGAGAGTTACGAGCAGTACTTC
15 TRBJ2-5 TRBD2 TRBV7-9 many CASSGRGRGQETQYF TGTGCCAGCAGCGGGAGGGGAAGAGGCCAAGAGACCCAGTACTTC
15 TRBJ1-5 - TRBV12-3/TRBV12-4 - CATRGEGTLNQPQHF TGTGCCACCCGGGGGGAGGGCACTTTGAATCAGCCCCAGCATTTT
15 TRBJ1-1 - TRBV5-5 few CASSLVLRANTEAFF TGTGCCAGCAGCTTGGTCCTCAGGGCTAACACTGAAGCTTTCTTT
15 TRBJ1-1 - TRBV28 many CASSLAQLGNTEAFF TGTGCCAGCAGTTTAGCCCAACTAGGGAACACTGAAGCTTTCTTT
17 TRBJ1-5 - TRBV6-9 - CASSYSLQEGVGQPQHF TGTGCCAGCAGTTATAGCCTTCAGGAGGGGGTAGGGCAGCCCCAGCATTTT
14 TRBJ1-1 - TRBV3-1 - CASSHANWNTEAFF TGTGCCAGCAGCCATGCAAACTGGAACACTGAAGCTTTCTTT
16 TRBJ1-2 - TRBV15 few CATSRVKGRTNYGYTF TGTGCCACCAGCAGAGTAAAGGGACGGACTAACTATGGCTACACCTTC
14 TRBJ1-6 TRBD1 TRBV28 many CASSFRGRGSPLHF TGTGCCAGCAGTTTCAGGGGGCGAGGATCACCCCTCCACTTT
16 TRBJ2-1 TRBD2 TRBV7-3 - CASSFALAGAYNEQFF TGTGCCAGCAGCTTCGCACTAGCGGGGGCCTACAATGAGCAGTTCTTC
12 TRBJ2-7 - TRBV2 many CASSERGDEQYF TGTGCCAGCAGTGAGCGAGGCGACGAGCAGTACTTC
14 TRBJ2-7 - TRBV3-1 few CASSPLRGSGEQYF TGTGCCAGCAGCCCCCTCCGAGGCTCGGGCGAGCAGTACTTC
15 TRBJ2-7 - TRBV30 few CAWSPPGAGRHEQYF TGTGCCTGGAGTCCCCCAGGTGCGGGACGGCACGAGCAGTACTTC
18 TRBJ2-7 - TRBV11-1 many CASSLAKGAAAGRHEQYF TGTGCCAGCAGCTTAGCGAAAGGGGCTGCGGCCGGTCGCCACGAGCAGTACTTC
15 TRBJ1-1 - TRBV28 few CAITTRVTTYPEAFF TGTGCCATTACGACAAGGGTAACAACTTACCCTGAAGCTTTCTTT
17 TRBJ2-3 TRBD2 TRBV11-2 - CASSLGPSGLRTDTQYF TGTGCCAGCAGCTTAGGCCCTAGCGGATTACGCACAGATACGCAGTATTTT
12 TRBJ2-2 - TRBV2 - CASSEEPGELFF TGTGCCAGCAGTGAAGAGCCCGGGGAGCTGTTTTTT
15 TRBJ2-5 - TRBV18 few CASSPMGQIQETQYF TGTGCCAGCTCACCTATGGGGCAGATCCAAGAGACCCAGTACTTC
16 TRBJ1-2 TRBD1 TRBV27 - CASSLLGQGDDYGYTF TGTGCCAGCAGTTTATTAGGACAGGGGGACGACTATGGCTACACCTTC
18 TRBJ1-5 TRBD1 TRBV15 - CATSMRDSMPPGNQPQHF TGTGCCACCAGCATGAGGGACAGCATGCCCCCCGGCAATCAGCCCCAGCATTTT
19 TRBJ1-1 TRBD1 TRBV11-3 - CAPRAEFSGTGPGGTEAFF TGTGCCCCCCGCGCTGAATTTAGCGGGACAGGGCCGGGGGGCACTGAAGCTTTCTTT
17 TRBJ1-2 - TRBV12-3/TRBV12-4 few CASSLLLGEGGKLSYTF TGTGCCAGCAGTTTATTGTTGGGAGAGGGGGGGAAGTTGAGCTACACCTTC
13 TRBJ1-1 - TRBV12-3/TRBV12-4 many CASSLTENTEAFF TGTGCCAGCAGTTTAACAGAGAACACTGAAGCTTTCTTT
13 TRBJ1-1 TRBD1 TRBV30 many CAWSATGQSEAFF TGTGCCTGGAGTGCCACGGGACAGAGTGAAGCTTTCTTT
14 TRBJ1-1 - TRBV5-1 few CASSLVSQAEVAFF TGCGCCAGCAGCTTGGTATCGCAGGCAGAGGTGGCTTTCTTT
14 TRBJ2-7 - TRBV15 many CATSSGASSYEQYF TGTGCCACCAGCAGTGGAGCGAGCAGCTACGAGCAGTACTTC
13 TRBJ1-5 TRBD1 TRBV11-2 - CASSKTGDQPQHF TGTGCCAGCAGCAAGACAGGGGATCAGCCCCAGCATTTT
17 TRBJ2-7 - TRBV29-1 - CSVEFPVDRNRTYEQYF TGCAGCGTTGAGTTTCCGGTAGACCGGAACAGGACCTACGAGCAGTACTTC
13 TRBJ1-4 - TRBV7-9 few CASSSHRDEKLFF TGTGCCAGCAGCTCGCACAGGGATGAAAAACTGTTTTTT
13 TRBJ2-7 - TRBV12-3/TRBV12-4 few CASSLTDKNPPYF TGTGCCAGCAGTTTAACGGACAAAAATCCCCCGTACTTC
15 TRBJ1-2 - TRBV19 - CASSIDGPLMDGYTF TGTGCCAGTAGTATAGATGGACCCCTTATGGATGGCTACACCTTC
17 TRBJ2-7 - TRBV10-2 - CASTQDSGFIVPYEQYF TGCGCCAGCACTCAAGACTCAGGGTTTATTGTCCCCTACGAGCAGTACTTC
16 TRBJ1-1 - TRBV10-3 many CAISEPTGRKNTEAFF TGTGCCATCAGTGAGCCGACGGGACGGAAGAACACTGAAGCTTTCTTT
14 TRBJ1-2 - TRBV29-1 few CSVAIQGQGYGYTF TGCAGCGTCGCCATACAGGGTCAGGGCTATGGCTACACCTTC
15 TRBJ1-5 - TRBV7-2 few CASSQGGLRNQPQHF TGTGCCAGCAGCCAAGGGGGATTACGCAATCAGCCCCAGCATTTT
13 TRBJ2-2 - TRBV19 - CASSISPGRELFF TGTGCCAGTAGTATCTCTCCGGGAAGGGAGCTGTTTTTT
16 TRBJ1-6 TRBD1 TRBV7-2 - CASSLAAETGGSPLHF TGTGCCAGCAGCTTAGCTGCGGAGACAGGGGGATCACCCCTCCACTTT